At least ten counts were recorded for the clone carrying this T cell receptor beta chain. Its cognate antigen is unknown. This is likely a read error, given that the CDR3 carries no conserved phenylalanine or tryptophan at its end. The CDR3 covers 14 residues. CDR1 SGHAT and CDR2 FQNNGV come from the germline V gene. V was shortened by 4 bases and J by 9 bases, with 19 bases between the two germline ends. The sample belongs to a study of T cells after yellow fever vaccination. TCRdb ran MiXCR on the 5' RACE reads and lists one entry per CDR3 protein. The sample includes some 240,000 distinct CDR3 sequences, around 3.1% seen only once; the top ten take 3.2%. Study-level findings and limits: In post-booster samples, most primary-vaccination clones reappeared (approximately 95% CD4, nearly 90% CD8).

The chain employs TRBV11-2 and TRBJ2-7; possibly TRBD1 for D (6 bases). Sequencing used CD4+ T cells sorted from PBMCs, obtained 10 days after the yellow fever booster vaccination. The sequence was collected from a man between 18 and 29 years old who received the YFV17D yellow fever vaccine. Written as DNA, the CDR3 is TGTGCCAGCAGCTACCTCAGGGGCCGGGACGGGCAGTACTTG. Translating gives CASSYLRGRDGQYL.